The entry that follows covers one T cell receptor (beta chain) sequence. Germline CDR1 and CDR2: SQVTM and ANQGSEA. The CDR3 length is 19 residues. With V trimmed by 6 bases and J by 5 bases, 24 bases remained unmatched. This specimen belongs to a study of blood T cells in healthy people across ages. A minimum of 6 micrograms of total RNA was extracted per sample. Through a sample-barcoded 5' primer and a J-beta primer mix, a second PCR was run for roughly 6 to 11 cycles. In TCRdb, the 5' RACE reads were re-called with MiXCR into one record per CDR3 protein. Among about 1 million distinct CDR3 sequences listed, almost 25% were seen once. The same sample was also studied in work on T cells of mothers and their children. That paper notes: All extracted RNA went into cDNA synthesis, roughly 1.5 ug per 15 ul. Relative to unrelated pairs, biologically related mother-child dyads exhibited marginally greater, non-significant overlap.

The receptor comes from a girl aged 2-9 years in good health. Sequences were obtained from blood. The chain combines TRBV29-1 with TRBJ1-4; the match to TRBD1 covers 7 bases. The CDR3 spells CSVKIRNAYRDRWNEKLFF. CDR3 sequence (DNA): TGCAGCGTAAAGATCCGAAACGCTTACCGGGACAGATGGAATGAAAAACTGTTTTTT.